The 9 T cell receptor beta chains below were found in one sample sequenced in a study of shared clonotypes between healthy human individuals. Produced via immunoSEQ multiplex PCR; TCRdb's table is partial and in-frame only. The sample comprises 1.5 million to 2.5 million clones, approximately 94% of which are singletons, and more than 0.95% rests with the top ten. Terminally differentiated effector memory CD45RA+ cells were excluded from the naive CD8 cells, which were CD45RO-negative and positively selected for CCR7. What was sequenced was naive CD8+ T cells sorted from blood. Source of these receptors: a man younger than 30 in good health.

V usage is TRBV21-1 and J usage is TRBJ1-2. TRBV21-1 is a pseudogene segment. The CDR3 loop spans 14 amino acids. In DNA form, the CDR3 reads TGTGCCAGCCGCCACGAGGGGTCGGACTATGGCTACACCTTC. Its protein product is CASRHEGSDYGYTF.

This clone appeared a few times. This chain uses TRBV10-3 with TRBJ2-2; TRBD2 is a possible D gene (6 bases). The CDR3 runs to 13 residues. V shed 8 bases and J shed 0 bases, with 7 bases lying between them. Germline values: CDR1 ENHRY, CDR2 SYGVKD. CDR3: CAIGGTNTGELFF. The CDR3 DNA follows: TGTGCCATCGGCGGGACGAACACCGGGGAGCTGTTTTTT.

The chain links TRBV7-6 to TRBJ2-3; 9 bases line up with TRBD2. The CDR3 sequence is 15 residues long. Losses at the gene ends were 5 bases for V and 3 bases for J; bases not matched to a gene: 6. In germline, CDR1 is SGHVS, CDR2 FNYEAQ. CDR3 loop: CASSPGTSTTDTQYF. The CDR3 coding sequence is TGTGCCAGCAGCCCGGGGACTAGCACAACAGATACGCAGTATTTT.

This chain links TRBV13 with TRBJ2-7; 8 nucleotides line up with TRBD1. This CDR3 is built from 14 residues. Germline V gene lookup returns CDR1 PRHDT and CDR2 FYEKMQ (reference sequence). V lost 4 bases, J lost 3 bases, and 5 bases stayed unmatched. The CDR3 DNA reads TGTGCCAGCAGCTGGACAGGGATCGACTACGAGCAGTACTTC. Protein product: CASSWTGIDYEQYF. Combining the CDR3 with reference TRBV13 and TRBJ2-7 gives the whole variable domain AAGVIQSPRHLIKEKRETATLKCYPIPRHDTVYWYQQGPGQDPQFLISFYEKMQSDKGSIPDRFSAQQFSDYHSELNMSSLELGDSALYFCASSWTGIDYEQYFGPGTRLTVT.

The chain is built from TRBV4-1 and TRBJ2-4, with 8 bases lining up with TRBD2. The V and J ends lost 3 bases and 1 base, in that order; junction bases with no gene match: 2. The CDR3 has 15 residues. CDR1 is MGHRA, CDR2 YSYEKL, per germline. CDR3 DNA sequence: TGCGCCAGCAGCCAGACTAGCGACGCCAAAAACATTCAGTACTTC. Translation gives CASSQTSDAKNIQYF.

The V and J genes are TRBV25-1 and TRBJ1-1, with D possibly matching TRBD1 (5 bases). Germline V gene data show CDR1 as MGHDK and CDR2 as SYGVNS. Trimming left V 7 bases short and J 4 bases short, with 13 bases between. This CDR3 contains 13 residues. The CDR3 here is CASTLRGSTEAFF. Written as DNA, the CDR3 is TGTGCCAGCACCCTGAGGGGTAGCACTGAAGCTTTCTTT.

The V call is TRBV7-3, the J call TRBJ2-1, with unresolved D. V was shortened by 1 base and J by 10 bases, with 8 bases between the two germline ends. CDR1 and CDR2 from the germline V gene are SGHTA and FQGTGA. The CDR3 extends over 12 amino acids. The CDR3 DNA reads as TGTGCCAGCAGCTTAAGCCCTTTCGAGCAGTTCTTC. It yields the protein CASSLSPFEQFF.

This clone was seen only once. The chain combines TRBV5-4 with TRBJ2-3; TRBD2 matches at 7 bases. J gave up 3 bases and V 4 bases, and 11 bases lay outside the gene matches. Per the germline V gene, CDR1 is SGHNT and CDR2 is YYREEE (reference sequence). The CDR3 is 16 residues long. CDR3 nucleotides: TGTGCCAGCAGCGATCCCGGGGGGTTTGGGACAGATACGCAGTATTTT. It translates to CASSDPGGFGTDTQYF. The complete variable domain, with remaining parts taken from reference TRBV5-4 and TRBJ2-3, reads ETGVTQSPTHLIKTRGQQVTLRCSSQSGHNTVSWYQQALGQGPQFIFQYYREEENGRGNFPPRFSGLQFPNYSSELNVNALELDDSALYLCASSDPGGFGTDTQYFGPGTRLTVL.

This rearrangement joins TRBV27 to TRBJ2-1, with TRBD2 matching over 13 bases. Germline values: CDR1 MNHEY, CDR2 SMNVEV (reference sequence). This CDR3 has 15 residues. V lost 6 bases and J lost 6; bases outside the gene matches: 5. The chain's CDR3 is CASSRGLAGANEQFF. The CDR3 nucleotides are TGTGCCAGCAGCCGTGGACTAGCGGGAGCCAATGAGCAGTTCTTC.